Listed here is a single T cell receptor (beta chain). V lost 3 bases, J lost 2 bases, and 15 bases lay in between. This CDR3 spans 17 amino acids. Germline assignment: CDR1 SGDLS and CDR2 YYNGEE. Authors' processing steps: Nucleated cell number was recorded as an estimate derived from reference gene primer amplification. Some clones are missing from TCRdb's copy, which holds only in-frame ones; the method was immunoSEQ multiplex PCR. From that table come the V and J calls and clone size; the DNA was used to work out D and trimming. This sample carries some 80,000 clones, 65% to 85% of them seen once, and the ten largest clones take less than 6%. These data come from a study of blood T cell repertoires in COVID-19.

The V call is TRBV9, the J call TRBJ1-6; weak D call: TRBD1 (6 bases). This receptor was identified in a man between 60 and 75 years old with active or convalescent COVID-19. What was sequenced was peripheral blood. DNA for the CDR3: TGTGCCAGCAGCGAGGGGGTGGGGTACACCTATAATTCACCCCTCCACTTT. Its translation is CASSEGVGYTYNSPLHF.